This T cell receptor beta chain was sequenced for a study of a mutant IDH1 vaccine in newly diagnosed glioma. Time point specified: week 23, last vaccination. Each vaccine dose was 300 ug of mutant IDH1 20-mer peptide, with topical imiquimod. The CDR3 is 18 amino acids. Trimming at V came to 4 bases and at J to 0 bases, leaving 14 bases not matched to a gene. Germline CDR1 and CDR2: LGHNA and YNFKEQ. Note on this clone: No antigen is known for it.

The method was immunoSEQ multiplex PCR; TCRdb's version includes in-frame clones alone and lacks a portion of them. The sample lists around 26,000 clones; roughly 80% were seen once. The material was PBMCs, obtained from a glioma patient whose treatment included an IDH1 peptide vaccine. The clonotype comes from a woman younger than 45 with glioma. V usage is TRBV4-2 and J usage is TRBJ1-2; 7 nucleotides line up with TRBD1. CDR3 DNA: TGTGCCAGCAGCCTAAACCGGGACAGCCTCAGTGCTAACTATGGCTACACCTTC. The encoded protein is CASSLNRDSLSANYGYTF.